This T cell receptor beta chain was sequenced for a study of blood T cell repertoires in COVID-19. Study-wide context: Samples came from the United States, Italy and Spain, spanning acute and convalescent COVID-19. The cDNA or gDNA used as material had been derived from T cells, B-cell-depleted T cells, or PBMCs.

Germline V gene sequence: CDR1 LNHDA, CDR2 SQIVND (reference sequence). The V and J ends lost 6 bases and 1 base respectively, with 9 bases between them. The CDR3 sequence is 14 residues long. The participants were between about 18 and 90 years old and came from roughly 25 US areas. Original data processing: Cell counts per sample came from amplifying reference gene primers. The table came from immunoSEQ multiplex PCR; TCRdb's copy has only in-frame clones and leaves some out. V and J calls and clone size come straight from that table; D and trimming were deduced from the DNA. The data show about 140,000 clones, with about four fifths seen just once and 4.5% to 7% held by the top ten.

The TCR comes from a man in his forties or fifties with acute COVID-19. Sample: PBMCs or T cells enriched from blood (not recorded which). This chain uses TRBV19 with TRBJ2-2; D not resolved. In nucleotides, the CDR3 is TGTGCCAGTAGATTTTTTCAGAACACCGGGGAGCTGTTTTTT. This encodes CASRFFQNTGELFF.